This TCR beta chain was identified during a study of T cell changes during pregnancy in multiple sclerosis (dated by TCRdb to about 2019). Regarding the study in general: The study looked at changes in the T cell repertoire across pregnancy in women with multiple sclerosis.

Trimmed from V: 0 bases; trimmed from J: 4 bases; junction bases lacking a gene match: 5. The germline V gene (reference sequence) gives CDR1 as GTSNPN and CDR2 as SVGIG. Measured from the cysteine to the phenylalanine, the CDR3 is 15 residues long. Only the CDR3 DNA is retained, 45 bases long and in frame from the first base. Library method: the immunoSEQ multiplex PCR assay. The immuneACCESS repertoire file appears here via TCRdb, limited to in-frame rearrangements. These files lack a portion of the clones; in checked studies, under half of the deficit traces to unresolved V genes, and the cause of the others is not known. The sample has some 21,000 clones on record, about 87% of them singletons. The ten largest account for roughly 5.5% of the sample. Concerning this clone itself: No antigen is known for it. Per-nucleotide qualities are absent, and no much larger clonotype sits a single base away.

The TCR was taken from a female donor in good health, enrolled as a control in a pregnancy study. Recombination connected TRBV30 to TRBJ2-4; the central 8 bases match TRBD1. Here the sequenced sample was CD8+ T cells from peripheral blood mononuclear cells, taken in the second trimester of pregnancy. The CDR3 corresponds to CAWSVAGGIKNIQYF. At the DNA level, the sequence is TGTGCCTGGAGTGTAGCAGGGGGCATAAAAAACATTCAGTACTTC. Extended through the reference TRBV30 and TRBJ2-4 proteins, this CDR3 yields the full variable domain: SQTIHQWPATLVQPVGSPLSLECTVEGTSNPNLYWYRQAAGRGLQLLFYSVGIGQISSEVPQNLSASRPQDRQFILSSKKLLLSDSGFYLCAWSVAGGIKNIQYFGAGTRLSVL.